This T cell receptor (beta chain) was profiled in a study of ipilimumab plus nivolumab after autologous stem cell transplantation. The wider study: A median of roughly 8 nivolumab and five or six ipilimumab doses were given. Myeloma cases were transplant-naive high-risk or relapsed within 3 years post first autologous transplant. Study conclusions and caveats: Per the authors, repertoire, Treg and microbiota data justify further study.

Assay used: immunoSEQ multiplex PCR; TCRdb lists only in-frame clones, some missing. The sample includes some 6,500 clones, roughly nine tenths of them seen just once. Worth noting for this clone: The antigen is unknown.

The CDR3 has 15 residues. The V end was cut by 4 bases, the J end by 0 bases, with 10 bases between. Per germline, CDR1 SNHLY and CDR2 FYNNEI. Starting 14 to 28 days after autologous transplant, ipilimumab 1 mg/kg was given. Source: PBMCs, taken in a trial of ipilimumab plus nivolumab as post-transplant consolidation. The sequence was obtained from a female donor with multiple myeloma. The gene calls are TRBV2 and TRBJ1-5; D call uncertain. CDR3 nucleotides: TGTGCCAGCAGTGGTTCTGGGAATAGCAATCAGCCCCAGCATTTT. Translation: CASSGSGNSNQPQHF.